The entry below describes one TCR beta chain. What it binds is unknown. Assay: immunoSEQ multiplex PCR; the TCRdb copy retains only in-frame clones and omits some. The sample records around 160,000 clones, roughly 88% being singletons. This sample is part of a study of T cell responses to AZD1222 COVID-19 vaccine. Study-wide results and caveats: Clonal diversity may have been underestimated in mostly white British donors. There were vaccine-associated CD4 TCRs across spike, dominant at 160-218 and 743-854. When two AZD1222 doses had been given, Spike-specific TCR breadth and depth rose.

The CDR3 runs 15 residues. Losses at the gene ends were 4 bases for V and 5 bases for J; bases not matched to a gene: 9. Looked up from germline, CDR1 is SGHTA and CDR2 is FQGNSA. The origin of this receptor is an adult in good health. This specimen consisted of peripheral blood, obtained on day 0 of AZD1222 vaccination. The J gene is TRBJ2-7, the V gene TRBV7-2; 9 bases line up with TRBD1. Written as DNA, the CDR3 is TGTGCCAGCAGCTCCCCGGGACAGGGTCAGAACGAGCAGTACTTC. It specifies CASSSPGQGQNEQYF.